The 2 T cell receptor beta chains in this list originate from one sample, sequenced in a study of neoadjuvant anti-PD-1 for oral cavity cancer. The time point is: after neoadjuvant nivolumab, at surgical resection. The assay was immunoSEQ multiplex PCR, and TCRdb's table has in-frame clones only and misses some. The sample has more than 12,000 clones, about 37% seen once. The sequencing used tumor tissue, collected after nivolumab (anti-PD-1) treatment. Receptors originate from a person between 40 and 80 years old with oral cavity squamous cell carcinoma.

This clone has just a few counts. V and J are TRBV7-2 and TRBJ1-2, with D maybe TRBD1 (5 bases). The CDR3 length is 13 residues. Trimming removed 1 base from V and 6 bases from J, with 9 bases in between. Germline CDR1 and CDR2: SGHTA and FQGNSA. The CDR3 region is CASSLERGNGYTF. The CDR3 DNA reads TGTGCCAGCAGCTTAGAGCGGGGGAATGGCTACACCTTC.

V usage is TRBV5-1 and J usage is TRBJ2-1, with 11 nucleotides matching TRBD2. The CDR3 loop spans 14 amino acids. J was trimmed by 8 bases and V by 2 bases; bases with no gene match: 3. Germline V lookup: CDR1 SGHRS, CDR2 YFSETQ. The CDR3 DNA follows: TGCGCCAGCAGCTTCCAGACTAGCGGGGATGAGCAGTTCTTC. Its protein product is CASSFQTSGDEQFF.